This record covers a single T cell receptor (beta chain). The specificity of this receptor is unknown. Per-base qualities were not stored, and no clone one base away is much larger. The data derive from a study of blood T cell repertoires in COVID-19 (dated by TCRdb to the early 2020s). At the level of the whole study: The collaborator samples originated in the United States, Italy and Spain and spanned the acute and convalescent phases of COVID-19. The samples were drawn from the first 160 participants of the ongoing ImmuneRACE study and from 1,200 or so subjects provided by 6 global collaborators. Where available, HLA class I and class II types were obtained from metadata supplied by the sample provider rather than from assay-based typing. The dataset comprised deeply sampled blood TCRbeta repertoires from subjects exposed to, actively infected with, or recovered from COVID-19. The sample metadata nearly always contained a de-identified subject ID, COVID-19 status, age in years and sex. The repertoires were released in a freely available public database intended as a resource for research on the immune response to SARS-CoV-2. The material from the prospective study consisted of cDNA or gDNA derived from T cells, B-cell-depleted T cells, or PBMCs.

TCRbeta CDR3 regions were amplified from genomic DNA by means of the immunoSEQ Assay, a bias-controlled multiplex PCR. Concerning the study's data processing: The number of nucleated cells in each sample was estimated from the amplification of reference gene primers within the assay. Sequence reads were collapsed and filtered to measure the absolute abundance of every unique TCRbeta CDR3 rearrangement. For each sample, productive Simpson clonality was calculated as the square root of Simpson's diversity index over productive rearrangements. This is the immuneACCESS table as TCRdb keeps it, with only in-frame sequences that have V and J called. A part of the clones is gone; compared with another copy, unresolved V genes explain less than half, and the rest is unexplained. V, J and clone size are taken as reported in that table, and D and trimming were inferred from the DNA itself. This sample comprises 80,000 to 100,000 clones, about four fifths of them detected only once. The ten biggest clones cover roughly a quarter of the sample.

Findings and caveats that apply to the study as a whole: The quantity of clinical and demographic metadata differed by source and by participant and was supplied without curation.

The collaborating institutions used their own protocols to collect whole blood in K2EDTA tubes. For TCRbeta analysis, collaborator samples were shipped as frozen whole blood, as isolated PBMCs, or as DNA extracted from either sample type. CDR1 and CDR2, per the germline V gene, are MGHDK and SYGVNS. V is clipped by 3 bases and J by 0 bases, and the sequence between their germline boundaries is 9 bases long. The CDR3 runs 14 amino acids, cysteine and phenylalanine included. Only the CDR3 portion is preserved as DNA: 42 bases, with reading frame beginning at the first base. The V and J segments used are TRBV25-1 and TRBJ2-7, with no confidently assigned D gene. Sequencing used peripheral blood. This sequence was found in a man between 65 and 80 years old with acute or convalescent COVID-19. This receptor has the CDR3 CASSEARNSYEQYF. The sequenced DNA: TGTGCCAGCAGTGAGGCAAGAAACTCCTACGAGCAGTACTTC.